In this sample, the clone carrying this T cell receptor (beta chain) turned up many times. Its antigen is still unknown. The data were taken from a study of T-cell memory formation after mild COVID-19. Study details: For the most part, TCR clusters were specific to one donor. Study-wide findings and caveats: Contracting CD4+ clones sat mainly in CM and EM; CD8+ in EMRA.

With 0 bases removed from V and 1 base from J, the gap between germline ends came to 6 bases. The CDR3 extends over 14 amino acids. From germline, CDR1 is SGHAT and CDR2 FQNNGV. MiXCR, run by TCRdb on the 5' RACE reads, gives a single entry per CDR3 protein. The data show a few hundred thousand distinct CDR3 sequences, 16% seen once. Sequencing was performed on PBMCs or a T cell subset sorted from them (not recorded which). The chain is built from TRBV11-2 and TRBJ1-1; D is unresolved. The clonotype originates from a man between 18 and 29 years old who had mild COVID-19 (a few samples of this study predate the infection). Cell type and time point are not known. The CDR3 region is CASSLEGKNTEAFF. The CDR3 nucleotides read TGTGCCAGCAGCTTAGAGGGTAAGAACACTGAAGCTTTCTTT. Filled out from reference TRBV11-2 and TRBJ1-1, the complete variable domain reads EAGVAQSPRYKIIEKRQSVAFWCNPISGHATLYWYQQILGQGPKLLIQFQNNGVVDDSQLPKDRFSAERLKGVDSTLKIQPAKLEDSAVYLCASSLEGKNTEAFFGQGTRLTVV.